This T cell receptor (beta chain) was recorded in a study of T cell responses to AZD1222 COVID-19 vaccine. The study, taken as a whole, reports: Epitopes outside B.1.351 and B.1.1.7 mutated regions reportedly drew nearly half of spike TCRs.

Only in-frame clones appear in the TCRdb table, and some are missing; sequencing was by immunoSEQ multiplex PCR. The table records around 160,000 clones, 70% to 90% of them present only once. This clone has only one observation. What it binds is not known. Germline lookup yields CDR1 LGHNA and CDR2 YNFKEQ. This CDR3 spans 16 amino acids. The V gene lost 4 bases and the J gene lost 1 base, with 16 bases spanning the gap. The sample here was peripheral blood, taken on day 0 of AZD1222 vaccination. V is TRBV4-2 and J is TRBJ1-1, with D possibly matching TRBD1 (6 bases). This TCR was sampled from an adult in good health. CDR3 nucleotides: TGTGCCAGCAGCCCCGGGGGGCTGAGGTGGAACACTGAAGCTTTCTTT. Encoded protein: CASSPGGLRWNTEAFF.